The 13 T cell receptor beta chains below all came from one sample that was sequenced in a study of T cell repertoires in cytomegalovirus infection. Which antigens these TCRs recognize remains unknown. Each CDR3 protein gets one entry after TCRdb re-called the reads with MiXCR. The sample contains 360,000 or so distinct CDR3 sequences, about a third of which appear only once. Sequences were derived from cultured PBMCs, sampled from culture after CMV antigen stimulation. All receptors come from a human donor in good health (CMV status not recorded). Some clones in this sample may be carry-over from other donors' samples.

Many counts were recorded for this clonotype. The chain links TRBV7-9 to TRBJ2-5, with 7 bases fitting TRBD1. Looked up from germline, CDR1 is SEHNR and CDR2 is FQNEAQ (reference sequence). V was clipped by 3 bases and J by 7 bases; unmatched bases: 17. The CDR3 spans 17 residues. The chain's CDR3 is CASSFWQTGPTWGTQYF. The DNA of the CDR3 is TGTGCCAGCAGCTTTTGGCAGACAGGGCCAACTTGGGGGACCCAGTACTTC.

The rearrangement uses TRBV19 and TRBJ2-3; TRBD1 or TRBD2 may be the D gene (5 bases each). Germline CDR1 and CDR2: LNHDA and SQIVND (reference sequence). Trimming removed 6 bases from V and 2 bases from J, with 18 bases in between. The CDR3 spans 16 residues. CDR3 residues: CASRPSGRPTTDTQYF. The DNA for the CDR3 is TGTGCCAGTAGACCTTCGGGGCGACCTACCACAGATACGCAGTATTTT.

This clonotype was recorded a few times. The rearrangement links TRBV10-1 to TRBJ2-1; TRBD2 matches at 10 bases. CDR1 and CDR2 from the germline V gene are WNHNN and SYGVQD (reference sequence). J gave up 5 bases and V 5 bases, and 9 bases lay outside the gene matches. CDR3 length: 16 residues. The CDR3 sequence is CASSRKREGRDNEQFF. The DNA for the CDR3 is TGCGCCAGCAGTCGAAAGCGGGAGGGCCGGGACAATGAGCAGTTCTTC.

V is TRBV2 and J is TRBJ1-2; D gene unclear. The V end was cut by 6 bases, the J end by 0 bases, with 11 bases between. Germline CDR1 reads SNHLY; CDR2 reads FYNNEI. The CDR3 is 14 residues long. This chain's CDR3 is CASSAGQSNYGYTF. The DNA of the CDR3 is TGTGCCAGCAGCGCCGGGCAGTCTAACTATGGCTACACCTTC. Using reference TRBV2 and TRBJ1-2 for the parts outside the CDR3, the full variable domain is EPEVTQTPSHQVTQMGQEVILRCVPISNHLYFYWYRQILGQKVEFLVSFYNNEISEKSEIFDDQFSVERPDGSNFTLKIRSTKLEDSAMYFCASSAGQSNYGYTFGSGTRLTVV.

The chain carries TRBV4-2 and TRBJ1-5, with a possible D match to TRBD1 (6 bases). This CDR3 is 15 amino acids long. Germline CDR1 reads LGHNA; CDR2 reads YNFKEQ. Trimming removed 1 base from V and 8 bases from J, with 15 bases in between. The CDR3 spells CASSQAATGREPQHF. The DNA for the CDR3 is TGTGCCAGCAGCCAAGCGGCAACAGGGAGGGAGCCCCAGCATTTT.

The chain couples TRBV5-1 to TRBJ2-1; D is ambiguous. V was shortened by 3 bases and J by 1 base, with 5 bases between the two germline ends. Germline CDR1 and CDR2: SGHRS and YFSETQ. This CDR3 is built from 13 residues. For the CDR3, the DNA is TGCGCCAGCAGCTCGGTATCCTACAATGAGCAGTTCTTC. This sequence encodes CASSSVSYNEQFF.

This clonotype appeared a single time. The chain joins TRBV7-8 to TRBJ2-1; no clear D gene. Germline loops: CDR1 SGHVS, CDR2 FQNEAQ. This CDR3 spans 14 amino acids. The germline V and J ends were trimmed by 1 base and 7 bases, with 11 bases remaining between them. For the CDR3, the DNA is TGTGCCAGCAGCTTAGGGTGGGAAGGTAATGAGCAGTTCTTC. It codes for CASSLGWEGNEQFF.

This clonotype appeared a few times. The rearrangement joins TRBV7-2 to TRBJ2-2; 7 bases map to TRBD2. Trimming at V came to 6 bases and at J to 5 bases, leaving 3 bases not matched to a gene. The CDR3 totals 13 residues. Per the germline V gene, CDR1 is SGHTA and CDR2 is FQGNSA. CDR3 sequence: CASRKRGTGELFF. The CDR3 bases are TGTGCCAGCAGAAAGCGGGGAACCGGGGAGCTGTTTTTT.

This chain joins TRBV15 and TRBJ2-3; D remains ambiguous. CDR1 and CDR2 from the germline V gene are LNHNV and YYDKDF (reference sequence). V was pared by 3 bases and J by 0 bases, with 4 bases between. There are 13 residues in the CDR3. CDR3 coding DNA: TGTGCCACCAGCAGGCGTAGCACAGATACGCAGTATTTT. Its translation is CATSRRSTDTQYF. Based on the CDR3 plus reference TRBV15 and TRBJ2-3, the full variable domain is DAMVIQNPRYQVTQFGKPVTLSCSQTLNHNVMYWYQQKSSQAPKLLFHYYDKDFNNEADTPDNFQSRRPNTSFCFLDIRSPGLGDTAMYLCATSRRSTDTQYFGPGTRLTVL.

This clonotype was observed a few times. This chain joins TRBV28 and TRBJ2-5; D is undetermined. This CDR3 is built from 11 residues. The V gene's germline CDR1 is MDHEN and CDR2 SYDVKM. V was cut by 6 bases and J by 4 bases, with 6 bases left in between. The CDR3 sequence is CASRGSETQYF. The CDR3 DNA is TGTGCCAGCAGGGGGTCAGAGACCCAGTACTTC. Filled out from reference TRBV28 and TRBJ2-5, the complete variable domain reads DVKVTQSSRYLVKRTGEKVFLECVQDMDHENMFWYRQDPGLGLRLIYFSYDVKMKEKGDIPEGYSVSREKKERFSLILESASTNQTSMYLCASRGSETQYFGPGTRLLVL.

To note about this clonotype: A junction boundary mismatches the germline segment, possibly from a read error. The chain recombines TRBV7-7 with TRBJ2-2; D gene uncertain. Germline values: CDR1 SSHAT, CDR2 FNYEAQ (reference sequence). This CDR3 region has 15 residues. The CDR3 DNA is TGTGCTAGCAGCTTAGGTTTTCCGAACACCGGGGAGCTGTTTTTT. Translating gives CASSLGFPNTGELFF.

The J gene is TRBJ2-7, the V gene TRBV6-6; 11 positions match TRBD2. V was clipped by 5 bases and J by 2 bases; unmatched bases: 5. The CDR3 loop spans 15 amino acids. CDR1 and CDR2 from the germline V gene are MNHNY and SVGAGI (reference sequence). The CDR3 coding sequence is TGTGCCAGCAGTCGGACTAGCGGGCTCACCTACGAGCAGTACGTC. This gives the protein CASSRTSGLTYEQYV.

The J gene is TRBJ2-5, the V gene TRBV7-8; 9 nucleotides line up with TRBD2. The CDR3 consists of 16 residues. Germline-derived CDR1 and CDR2 are SGHVS and FQNEAQ. The V gene end was trimmed by 0 bases and the J gene end by 7 bases; junction bases not matched to a gene: 9. CDR3 sequence (DNA): TGTGCCAGCAGCTTAGCACGCGGGAGGGCGGAATGGACCCAGTACTTC. This encodes CASSLARGRAEWTQYF.